The text below deals with one TCR beta chain. The target antigen is unknown. These data come from a study of beta chain features in type 1 diabetes. TCRB transcripts that were expressed got sequenced, as all of the isolated RNA had been reverse transcribed. Generated by immunoSEQ multiplex PCR, the TCRdb table keeps only in-frame clones and is missing some. The table records about 710,000 clones, about 14% of them present only once. The ends were cut back, 4 bases at V and 2 bases at J, with 12 bases in the middle. Per the germline V gene, CDR1 is SNHLY and CDR2 is FYNNEI. The CDR3 is 15 residues long. Notes on the study in general: Across all four CD4+ subsets, people with type 1 diabetes showed modestly shorter TCRB CDR3s.

This clonotype was sampled from a man in his late teens or twenties with type 1 diabetes. Sequencing used naive CD4+ T cells from blood. The chain links TRBV2 to TRBJ2-1; no definite D call. The CDR3 protein is CASSGLTSPYNEQFF. The CDR3 nucleotides read TGTGCCAGCAGTGGGCTAACCTCTCCCTACAATGAGCAGTTCTTC.